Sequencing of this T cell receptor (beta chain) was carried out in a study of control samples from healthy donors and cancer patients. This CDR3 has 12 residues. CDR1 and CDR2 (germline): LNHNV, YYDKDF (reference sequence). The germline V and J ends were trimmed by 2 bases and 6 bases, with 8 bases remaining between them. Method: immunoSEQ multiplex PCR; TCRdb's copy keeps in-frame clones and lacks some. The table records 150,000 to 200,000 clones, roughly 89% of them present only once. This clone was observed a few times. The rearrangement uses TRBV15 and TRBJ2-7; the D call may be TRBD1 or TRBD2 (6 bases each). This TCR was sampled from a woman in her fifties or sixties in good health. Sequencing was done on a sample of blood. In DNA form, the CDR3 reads TGTGCCACCAGCAGACCGGGGGCCGAGCAGTACTTC. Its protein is CATSRPGAEQYF.